This T cell receptor beta chain is drawn from a study of T cells after yellow fever vaccination. This clonotype was detected a few times. Its antigen is still unknown. MiXCR, run by TCRdb on the 5' RACE reads, gives a single entry per CDR3 protein. The sample lists hundreds of thousands of distinct CDR3 sequences, roughly a sixth occurring once. General study findings and limits: The study re-detected most primary-vaccination clones after the booster (around 96% CD4, approximately 87% CD8).

Trimming pared 4 bases from V and 6 bases from J, leaving 12 bases between. The germline gives CDR1 MRHNA, CDR2 SNTAGT. This CDR3 region has 13 residues. The clonotype was recovered from a man younger than 35 who received the YFV17D yellow fever vaccine. The chain is built from TRBV6-4 and TRBJ1-1; D is ambiguous. The source material was PBMCs, sampled 4 to 5 days after the first yellow fever vaccination. The CDR3 nucleotides read TGTGCCAGCAGTGCTCGATGGGAGGCTGAAGCTTTCTTT. Translating gives CASSARWEAEAFF.